The present T cell receptor beta chain was sequenced within a study of blood T cell repertoires in COVID-19. On the study more broadly: Whether acute or convalescent, the COVID-19 samples came from the United States, Italy and Spain.

V lost 1 base and J lost 6, with 9 bases in between. Germline V lookup: CDR1 SGHAT, CDR2 FQNNGV. This CDR3 has 13 residues. The study recruited people aged roughly 18 to 100 years across about two dozen US areas. Participants classified as exposed had met a COVID-19 case within 2 weeks before study entry. Study processing details: Cell counts per sample came from amplifying reference gene primers. Assay used: immunoSEQ multiplex PCR; TCRdb lists only in-frame clones, some missing. The V and J calls and clone size come from that table; D and trimming were worked out from the DNA. The sample has about 210,000 clones, about 88% seen once.

This chain links TRBV11-2 with TRBJ1-2, with a possible D match to TRBD1 (6 bases). Sequenced material: PBMCs or T cells enriched from blood (not recorded which). This receptor was identified in a woman in her twenties or thirties who had been exposed to COVID-19. The CDR3 sequence is CASSLAGADGYTF. CDR3 DNA: TGTGCCAGCAGCTTAGCAGGGGCCGATGGCTACACCTTC.